This TCR beta chain was profiled in a study of regulatory T cells in long-lasting Graves disease. Germline V gives CDR1 DFQATT, CDR2 SNEGSKA (reference sequence). The CDR3 runs 15 residues. Trimming took 6 bases from V and 3 from J; bases not matched to a gene: 13. For this clonotype: As yet, its antigen is unknown.

The time point was: newly diagnosed GD, antithyroid drugs for less than 3 months. The authors made the TCR library using RNA they extracted from PBMCs. Study results and caveats: Persistent Graves' cases showed lower TCR diversity than newly diagnosed cases.

Through Arm-PCR of CDR3 regions and iRepertoire HTBI primers, TCR beta libraries were built. MiXCR was run by TCRdb on the multiplex PCR reads, yielding one entry per CDR3 protein. The sample has roughly 560,000 distinct CDR3 sequences, 15% to 20% seen once; the top ten hold about 25%. In addition, the sample was reused for a study of T cells in Graves' hyperthyroidism and ophthalmopathy. That study adds: An initial round of RT-PCR targeting the TCR CDR3 relied on the HTBI primer set.

The sample here was peripheral blood mononuclear cells (PBMCs), taken at new diagnosis, from a patient treated with antithyroid drugs. The sequence was collected from a woman aged 40-60 years with Graves disease. V is TRBV20-1 and J is TRBJ2-7; 8 bases are a match to TRBD1. The CDR3 DNA follows: TGCAGTGCCAAACCCCCGACAGGGGCGGACTACGAGCAGTACTTC. This encodes CSAKPPTGADYEQYF.